The 5 T cell receptor beta chains in this list originate from one sample, sequenced in a study of cytomegalovirus exposure and HLA in healthy donors. Produced via immunoSEQ multiplex PCR; TCRdb's table is partial and in-frame only. Of 190,000 or so clones in the sample, 65% to 90% were seen once. The sequencing sample was made of PBMCs. The receptors were gathered from a woman aged 30 to 39 in good health and CMV-seropositive.

The rearrangement uses TRBV27 and TRBJ1-5; TRBD1 aligns across 7 bases. Germline lookup yields CDR1 MNHEY and CDR2 SMNVEV (reference sequence). The CDR3 runs 14 residues. Trimming took 5 bases from V and 3 from J; bases not matched to a gene: 4. The CDR3 is CASSLGQSNQPQHF. CDR3 nucleotides: TGTGCCAGCAGTCTGGGACAGTCCAATCAGCCCCAGCATTTT.

The rearrangement joins TRBV7-3 to TRBJ1-2; 8 bases are a match to TRBD1. The V gene end was trimmed by 4 bases and the J gene end by 8 bases; junction bases not matched to a gene: 6. Germline V gene sequence: CDR1 SGHTA, CDR2 FQGTGA. This CDR3 spans 13 amino acids. The chain's CDR3 is CASSSDRGGGYTF. In nucleotides, the CDR3 is TGTGCCAGCAGCTCAGACAGGGGAGGCGGCTACACCTTC.

The chain links TRBV7-6 to TRBJ2-1; D is possibly TRBD2 (6 bases). Trimming pared 5 bases from V and 9 bases from J, leaving 20 bases between. The CDR3 spans 15 residues. The germline CDR1 and CDR2 sequences are SGHVS and FNYEAQ. DNA for the CDR3: TGTGCCAGCAGCAAAACGTCCGGGACTCCCAGTGAGCAGTTCTTC. It specifies CASSKTSGTPSEQFF.

This rearrangement joins TRBV27 to TRBJ2-1; D is unclear. CDR3 length: 13 amino acids. Trimming shortened V by 3 bases and J by 9 bases, and 12 bases separated the two germline ends. From germline, CDR1 is MNHEY and CDR2 SMNVEV (reference sequence). CDR3 bases: TGTGCCAGCAGTTTTTACCAGTATCGTGAGCAGTTCTTC. Translating gives CASSFYQYREQFF.

The chain is built from TRBV4-2 and TRBJ1-5; 10 bases match TRBD1. There are 20 residues in the CDR3. From germline, CDR1 is LGHNA and CDR2 YNFKEQ. V gave up 0 bases and J gave up 0 bases; unmatched junction bases: 11. DNA for the CDR3: TGTGCCAGCAGCCAAGATAAAACCGGGACAGGGGATTATAGCAATCAGCCCCAGCATTTT. The encoded protein is CASSQDKTGTGDYSNQPQHF.